The rows below give T cell receptor beta chains drawn from one sample of a study of regulatory T cells in long-lasting Graves disease. TCRdb re-called the multiplex PCR reads through MiXCR, storing one row per CDR3 protein. The data contain around 340,000 distinct CDR3 sequences, roughly 21% of them singletons. Sequenced here: peripheral blood mononuclear cells (PBMCs), sampled when the disease was refractory, from a patient treated with antithyroid drugs. The source is a female donor with Graves disease. Each CDR3 is given with its conserved first and last residue. The order of the fields is clone size, J gene, V gene, D gene, CDR3 DNA, CDR3 protein. A D gene is named only where the DNA matches it firmly. Rows give clone size only sometimes, using once, few, many, or a class for an expanded clone.

abundance: .; j_gene: TRBJ2-7; v_gene: TRBV5-6; d_gene: .; CDR3nt: TGTGCCAGCAGATTTCAGGAGTACGAGCAGTACTTC; CDR3aa: CASRFQEYEQYF
abundance: .; j_gene: TRBJ2-1; v_gene: TRBV28; d_gene: .; CDR3nt: TGTGCCAGCAGTCTCTTGACCAAGGGGGGAGAGCAGTTCTTC; CDR3aa: CASSLLTKGGEQFF
abundance: few; j_gene: TRBJ2-5; v_gene: TRBV20-1; d_gene: TRBD2; CDR3nt: TGCAGTGCTAGATCCCTATCTAGCGGCCAAACGGAGACCCAGTACTTC; CDR3aa: CSARSLSSGQTETQYF
abundance: many; j_gene: TRBJ2-2; v_gene: TRBV11-2; d_gene: .; CDR3nt: TGTGCCAGCACCTCCCTTTCCAGGGTCCAGAACACCGGGGAGCTGTTTTTT; CDR3aa: CASTSLSRVQNTGELFF
abundance: .; j_gene: TRBJ2-7; v_gene: TRBV30; d_gene: TRBD2; CDR3nt: TGTGCCTGGAGTGACCGGGAGGCCTTCGAGCAGTACTTC; CDR3aa: CAWSDREAFEQYF
abundance: few; j_gene: TRBJ1-5; v_gene: TRBV9; d_gene: .; CDR3nt: TGTGCCAGCAGCGTAGGGGGTAATGGCAATCAGCCCCAGCATTTT; CDR3aa: CASSVGGNGNQPQHF
abundance: few; j_gene: TRBJ1-5; v_gene: TRBV4-1; d_gene: .; CDR3nt: TGCGCCAGCAGCCAAGGCCTTGCGAGGGGCAATCAGCCCCAGCATTTT; CDR3aa: CASSQGLARGNQPQHF
abundance: .; j_gene: TRBJ1-5; v_gene: TRBV28; d_gene: .; CDR3nt: TGTGCCAGCAGTCTACTTCAGTCCAATCAGCCCCAGCATTTT; CDR3aa: CASSLLQSNQPQHF
abundance: many; j_gene: TRBJ1-1; v_gene: TRBV28; d_gene: .; CDR3nt: TGTGCCAGCAGTCCTGCGGCCCCGACAGGTGAAGCTTTCTTT; CDR3aa: CASSPAAPTGEAFF
abundance: many; j_gene: TRBJ1-1; v_gene: TRBV30; d_gene: .; CDR3nt: TGTGCCTGGAGTGTGGGTGGTGAAGCTTTCTTT; CDR3aa: CAWSVGGEAFF
abundance: many; j_gene: TRBJ2-7; v_gene: TRBV10-3; d_gene: TRBD2; CDR3nt: TGTGCCATCATGGGGACTAGCGGTTCCTACGAGCAGTACTTC; CDR3aa: CAIMGTSGSYEQYF
abundance: many; j_gene: TRBJ2-5; v_gene: TRBV20-1; d_gene: .; CDR3nt: TGCAGTGCACCGAGGAAGCCCCAAGAGACCCAGTACTTC; CDR3aa: CSAPRKPQETQYF
abundance: many; j_gene: TRBJ2-2; v_gene: TRBV12-3/TRBV12-4; d_gene: .; CDR3nt: TGTGCCAGCAGTTTAATTCTGGGGAACACCGGGGAGCTGTTTTTT; CDR3aa: CASSLILGNTGELFF
abundance: .; j_gene: TRBJ1-1; v_gene: TRBV5-1; d_gene: .; CDR3nt: TGCGCCAGCAGCTTGGCAGGGCCCACTGAAGCTTTCTTT; CDR3aa: CASSLAGPTEAFF
abundance: many; j_gene: TRBJ2-6; v_gene: TRBV11-2; d_gene: TRBD2; CDR3nt: TGTGCCAGCTCCCCGGGGGGGGCGACCTCTGGGGCCAACGTCCTGACTTTC; CDR3aa: CASSPGGATSGANVLTF
abundance: many; j_gene: TRBJ1-5; v_gene: TRBV12-3/TRBV12-4; d_gene: .; CDR3nt: TGTGCCAGCAGTTTAAGGGTCCCGCTCTTCGGGCAGCCCCAGCATTTT; CDR3aa: CASSLRVPLFGQPQHF
abundance: .; j_gene: TRBJ1-4; v_gene: TRBV4-1; d_gene: .; CDR3nt: TGCGCCAGCAGCCCCGGGACAAGAATGGGTGAAAAACTGTTTTTT; CDR3aa: CASSPGTRMGEKLFF
abundance: few; j_gene: TRBJ2-7; v_gene: TRBV7-9; d_gene: TRBD2; CDR3nt: TGTGCCAGCAGCCGTGGGACTAGCGGGAGGGCCACATCCTACGAGCAGTACTTC; CDR3aa: CASSRGTSGRATSYEQYF
abundance: .; j_gene: TRBJ1-4; v_gene: TRBV5-1; d_gene: .; CDR3nt: TGCGCCAGCAGCTTGGGCTGGGCTGACAATGAAAAACTGTTTTTT; CDR3aa: CASSLGWADNEKLFF
abundance: .; j_gene: TRBJ2-3; v_gene: TRBV11-2; d_gene: .; CDR3nt: TGTGCCAGCAGCTCCAGGGTGGGGTGGGATACGCAGTATTTT; CDR3aa: CASSSRVGWDTQYF
abundance: .; j_gene: TRBJ2-6; v_gene: TRBV19; d_gene: TRBD1; CDR3nt: TGTGCCAGTAGTGTCAACAGGGGCTCTGGGGCCAACGTCCTGACTTTC; CDR3aa: CASSVNRGSGANVLTF
abundance: many; j_gene: TRBJ2-5; v_gene: TRBV6-1; d_gene: .; CDR3nt: TGTGCCAGCAGTGAACTAGGGACTGAAGAGACCCAGTACTTC; CDR3aa: CASSELGTEETQYF
abundance: many; j_gene: TRBJ2-5; v_gene: TRBV28; d_gene: .; CDR3nt: TGTGCCAGCAGTTCGTCCTGGTGGAGAGAGACCCAGTACTTC; CDR3aa: CASSSSWWRETQYF
abundance: many; j_gene: TRBJ2-7; v_gene: TRBV28; d_gene: .; CDR3nt: TGTGCTTCGCAAAATAATAGAGGCGAGCAGTACTTC; CDR3aa: CASQNNRGEQYF
abundance: many; j_gene: TRBJ1-4; v_gene: TRBV29-1; d_gene: .; CDR3nt: TGCAGCGTCTCCGCAGAGACAGGAAAACTGTTTTTT; CDR3aa: CSVSAETGKLFF
abundance: many; j_gene: TRBJ1-2; v_gene: TRBV5-1; d_gene: .; CDR3nt: TGCGCCAGCAGCTTCGGCCAGGTTCCTAACTATGGCTACACCTTC; CDR3aa: CASSFGQVPNYGYTF
abundance: many; j_gene: TRBJ2-7; v_gene: TRBV28; d_gene: .; CDR3nt: TGTGCCAGCAGTTTAGAATCTGGGCTAGCTGGCGACGAGCAGTACTTC; CDR3aa: CASSLESGLAGDEQYF
abundance: .; j_gene: TRBJ2-2; v_gene: TRBV25-1; d_gene: TRBD2; CDR3nt: TGTGCCAGCAGTGATCTACGGACTAGCACCGGGGAGCTGTTTTTT; CDR3aa: CASSDLRTSTGELFF
abundance: .; j_gene: TRBJ2-5; v_gene: TRBV5-1; d_gene: TRBD2; CDR3nt: TGCGCCAGCAGCTTGGTGCCTCGCGGACTAGCGGGAGTGGTAGTGGAGACCCAGTACTTC; CDR3aa: CASSLVPRGLAGVVVETQYF
abundance: many; j_gene: TRBJ2-5; v_gene: TRBV3-1; d_gene: .; CDR3nt: TGTGCCAGCAGCCGGGCCGGTCAAGAGACCCAGTACTTC; CDR3aa: CASSRAGQETQYF
abundance: few; j_gene: TRBJ2-3; v_gene: TRBV6-5; d_gene: TRBD2; CDR3nt: TGTGCCAGCAGTTACGGGACTAGCAGTGATACGCAGTATTTT; CDR3aa: CASSYGTSSDTQYF
abundance: many; j_gene: TRBJ2-5; v_gene: TRBV7-9; d_gene: .; CDR3nt: TGTGCCAGCAGGATGGGAGTTGGCGAGACCCAGTACTTC; CDR3aa: CASRMGVGETQYF
abundance: .; j_gene: TRBJ2-7; v_gene: TRBV2; d_gene: TRBD1; CDR3nt: TGTGCCAGCGGGGCACAGGGGAATTACGAGCAGTACTTC; CDR3aa: CASGAQGNYEQYF
abundance: .; j_gene: TRBJ2-2; v_gene: TRBV2; d_gene: TRBD1; CDR3nt: TGTGCCAGCAGTGAAATGGGGACAGGGCGCAGGGGGGAGCTGTTTTTT; CDR3aa: CASSEMGTGRRGELFF
abundance: many; j_gene: TRBJ1-4; v_gene: TRBV27; d_gene: TRBD1; CDR3nt: TGTGCCAGCAGCCCCCGGACAGGGAATAATGAAAAACTGTTTTTT; CDR3aa: CASSPRTGNNEKLFF
abundance: .; j_gene: TRBJ2-3; v_gene: TRBV6-1; d_gene: TRBD2; CDR3nt: TGTGCCAGCAGTGAAAGAAGCGGGGCTGCAGATACGCAGTATTTT; CDR3aa: CASSERSGAADTQYF
abundance: many; j_gene: TRBJ1-1; v_gene: TRBV2; d_gene: .; CDR3nt: TGTGCCAGAAGGAGCTGGGTGGCTGAAGCTTTCTTT; CDR3aa: CARRSWVAEAFF
abundance: few; j_gene: TRBJ2-5; v_gene: TRBV5-1; d_gene: TRBD2; CDR3nt: TGCGCCAGCAGCTTGGCCATTGGACTAGGGGAGGAGACCCAGTACTTC; CDR3aa: CASSLAIGLGEETQYF
abundance: many; j_gene: TRBJ1-1; v_gene: TRBV2; d_gene: TRBD1; CDR3nt: TGTGCCAGCAGCGGACAGGAGAACACTGAAGCTTTCTTT; CDR3aa: CASSGQENTEAFF
abundance: many; j_gene: TRBJ2-7; v_gene: TRBV7-9; d_gene: .; CDR3nt: TGTGCCAGCAGCTTAGGCCCCAGATCCTACGAGCAGTACTTC; CDR3aa: CASSLGPRSYEQYF
abundance: many; j_gene: TRBJ1-2; v_gene: TRBV10-3; d_gene: .; CDR3nt: TGTGCCATCAGATCAACAGGGCTAGATGGCTACACCTTC; CDR3aa: CAIRSTGLDGYTF
abundance: many; j_gene: TRBJ1-4; v_gene: TRBV7-9; d_gene: .; CDR3nt: TGTGCCAGCAGCTTACGCAGGGACGGAAAACTGTTTTTT; CDR3aa: CASSLRRDGKLFF
abundance: many; j_gene: TRBJ1-1; v_gene: TRBV18; d_gene: .; CDR3nt: TGTGCCAGCTCACCATTCAGTGAAAGCACTGAAGCTTTCTTT; CDR3aa: CASSPFSESTEAFF
abundance: few; j_gene: TRBJ2-7; v_gene: TRBV7-8; d_gene: .; CDR3nt: TGTGCCAGCAGCTCACCCCCCTCCGGGACACGGCGTTTCTACGAGCAGTACTTC; CDR3aa: CASSSPPSGTRRFYEQYF
abundance: once; j_gene: TRBJ1-1; v_gene: TRBV29-1; d_gene: .; CDR3nt: TGCAGCGCCAATGGGAGAGGGGGCACTGAAGCTTTCTTT; CDR3aa: CSANGRGGTEAFF
abundance: .; j_gene: TRBJ1-3; v_gene: TRBV19; d_gene: .; CDR3nt: TGTGCCAGTAGCACTCTTCACTTTGGAAACACCATATATTTT; CDR3aa: CASSTLHFGNTIYF
abundance: many; j_gene: TRBJ1-2; v_gene: TRBV12-5; d_gene: .; CDR3nt: TGTGCTAGTGGTTTGGCCCCAGGGGCGGATGGCTACACCTTC; CDR3aa: CASGLAPGADGYTF
abundance: few; j_gene: TRBJ2-2; v_gene: TRBV2; d_gene: TRBD2; CDR3nt: TGTGCCAGCAGTCGAGGACTAGGCAACACCGGGGAGCTGTTTTTT; CDR3aa: CASSRGLGNTGELFF
abundance: few; j_gene: TRBJ2-2; v_gene: TRBV6-1; d_gene: .; CDR3nt: TGTGCCAGCAGGCCAAGGGGGGATTTCCCCGCGAACACCGGGGAGCTGTTTTTT; CDR3aa: CASRPRGDFPANTGELFF
abundance: few; j_gene: TRBJ2-3; v_gene: TRBV5-1; d_gene: TRBD1; CDR3nt: TGCGCCAGCAGCTTGGGACAGGGGCGCACAGATACGCAGTATTTT; CDR3aa: CASSLGQGRTDTQYF
abundance: few; j_gene: TRBJ2-7; v_gene: TRBV20-1; d_gene: TRBD2; CDR3nt: TGCAGTGCAAACGGACTAGCGGGACACTACGAGCAGTACTTC; CDR3aa: CSANGLAGHYEQYF
abundance: many; j_gene: TRBJ1-1; v_gene: TRBV7-2; d_gene: .; CDR3nt: TGTGCCAGCAGCTTAATGATGGGTGGAGGTGCTTTCTTT; CDR3aa: CASSLMMGGGAFF
abundance: .; j_gene: TRBJ2-2; v_gene: TRBV6-1; d_gene: TRBD2; CDR3nt: TGTGCCAGCAGACTAACTAGCGGAACGAACACCGGGGAGCTGTTTTTT; CDR3aa: CASRLTSGTNTGELFF
abundance: many; j_gene: TRBJ1-6; v_gene: TRBV12-3/TRBV12-4; d_gene: .; CDR3nt: TGTGCCAGCAGAACAGGGATCTCCTATAATTCACCCCTCCACTTT; CDR3aa: CASRTGISYNSPLHF
abundance: many; j_gene: TRBJ1-2; v_gene: TRBV24-1; d_gene: .; CDR3nt: TGTGCCACCAGTGATTTAGGGGGCTATGGCTACACCTTC; CDR3aa: CATSDLGGYGYTF
abundance: .; j_gene: TRBJ2-7; v_gene: TRBV11-2; d_gene: .; CDR3nt: TGTGCCAGCAGCTTAGTGGGTAGATTCTACGAGCAGTACTTC; CDR3aa: CASSLVGRFYEQYF
abundance: .; j_gene: TRBJ1-2; v_gene: TRBV27; d_gene: .; CDR3nt: TGTGCCAGCAGTCCCAAGGGGAACTATGGCTACACCTTC; CDR3aa: CASSPKGNYGYTF